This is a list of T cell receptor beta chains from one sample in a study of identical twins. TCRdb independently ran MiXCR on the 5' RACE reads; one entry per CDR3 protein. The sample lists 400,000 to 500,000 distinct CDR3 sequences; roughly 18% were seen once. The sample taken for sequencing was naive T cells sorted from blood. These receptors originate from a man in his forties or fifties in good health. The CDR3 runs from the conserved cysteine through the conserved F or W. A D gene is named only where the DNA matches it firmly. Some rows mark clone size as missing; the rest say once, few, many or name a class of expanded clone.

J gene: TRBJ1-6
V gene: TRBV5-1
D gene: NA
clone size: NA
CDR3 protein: CASSPEQYSPLHF
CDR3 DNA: TGCGCCAGCAGCCCTGAACAGTATTCACCCCTCCACTTT

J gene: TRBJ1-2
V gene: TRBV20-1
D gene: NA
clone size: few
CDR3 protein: CSANTQNYGYTF
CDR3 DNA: TGCAGTGCTAACACACAAAACTATGGCTACACCTTC

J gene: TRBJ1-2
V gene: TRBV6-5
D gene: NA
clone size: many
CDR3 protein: CASSYHPQVNYGYTF
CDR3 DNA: TGTGCCAGCAGTTACCACCCGCAAGTTAACTATGGCTACACCTTC

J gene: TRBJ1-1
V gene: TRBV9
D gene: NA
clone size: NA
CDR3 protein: CASSVDRANTEAFF
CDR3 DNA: TGTGCCAGCAGCGTAGACAGGGCGAACACTGAAGCTTTCTTT

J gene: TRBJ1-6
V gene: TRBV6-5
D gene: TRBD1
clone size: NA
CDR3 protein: CASSNGQGGSPLHF
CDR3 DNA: TGTGCCAGCAGTAACGGACAGGGAGGTTCACCCCTCCACTTT

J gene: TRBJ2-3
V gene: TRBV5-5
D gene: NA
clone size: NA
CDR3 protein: CASSLEGIGGTGTQYF
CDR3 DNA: TGTGCCAGCAGCTTGGAGGGCATTGGGGGAACAGGTACGCAGTATTTT

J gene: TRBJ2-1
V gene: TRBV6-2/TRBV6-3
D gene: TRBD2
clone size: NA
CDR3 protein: CASSFILAGGSSYNEQFF
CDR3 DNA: TGTGCCAGCAGTTTTATACTAGCGGGAGGGAGCTCCTACAATGAGCAGTTCTTC

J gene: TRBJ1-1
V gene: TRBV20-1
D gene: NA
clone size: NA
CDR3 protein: CSALGVLNTEAFF
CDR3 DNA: TGCAGTGCCCTCGGGGTATTGAACACTGAAGCTTTCTTT

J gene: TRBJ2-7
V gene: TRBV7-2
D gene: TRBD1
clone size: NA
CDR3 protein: CASSRDSGYEQYF
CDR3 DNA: TGTGCCAGCAGCCGGGACAGTGGCTACGAGCAGTACTTC

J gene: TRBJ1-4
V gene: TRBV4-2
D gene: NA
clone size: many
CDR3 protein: CASSQDGRVNEKLFF
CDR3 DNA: TGTGCCAGCAGCCAAGATGGCAGGGTTAATGAAAAACTGTTTTTT

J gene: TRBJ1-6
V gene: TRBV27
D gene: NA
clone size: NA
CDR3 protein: CASSRSGGNSPLHF
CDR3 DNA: TGTGCCAGCAGCCGTAGCGGGGGTAATTCACCCCTCCACTTT

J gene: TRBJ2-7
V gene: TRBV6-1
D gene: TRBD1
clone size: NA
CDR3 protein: CASRQGQKSSYEQYF
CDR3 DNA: TGTGCCAGCAGGCAGGGACAGAAGAGCTCCTACGAGCAGTACTTC

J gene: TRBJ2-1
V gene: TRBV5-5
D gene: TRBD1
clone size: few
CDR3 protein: CASSSPPGQGVYNEQFF
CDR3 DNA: TGTGCCAGCAGCTCACCCCCGGGACAGGGAGTCTACAATGAGCAGTTCTTC

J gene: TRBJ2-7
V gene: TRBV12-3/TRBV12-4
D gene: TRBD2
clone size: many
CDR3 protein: CASSAGTSGGPYEQYF
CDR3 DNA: TGTGCCAGCAGTGCCGGGACTAGCGGGGGACCCTACGAGCAGTACTTC

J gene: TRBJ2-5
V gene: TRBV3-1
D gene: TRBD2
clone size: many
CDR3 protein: CASSQGVAGPAETQYF
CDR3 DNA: TGTGCCAGCAGCCAAGGGGTAGCGGGCCCGGCAGAGACCCAGTACTTC

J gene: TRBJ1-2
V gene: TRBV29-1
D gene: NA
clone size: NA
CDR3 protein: CSVLSAGTGRSGYTF
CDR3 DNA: TGCAGCGTTCTAAGCGCCGGGACCGGGCGGAGTGGCTACACCTTC

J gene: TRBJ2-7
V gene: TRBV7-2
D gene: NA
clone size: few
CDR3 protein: CASSLALGPAGGEQYF
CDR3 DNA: TGTGCCAGCAGCTTAGCGCTGGGACCTGCCGGGGGAGAGCAGTACTTC

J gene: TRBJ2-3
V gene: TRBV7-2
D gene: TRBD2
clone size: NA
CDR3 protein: CASSLAGVEDTQYF
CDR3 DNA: TGTGCCAGCAGCCTAGCGGGAGTTGAAGATACGCAGTATTTT

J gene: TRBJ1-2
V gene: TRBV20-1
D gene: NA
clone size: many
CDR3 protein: CSARTELANYGYTF
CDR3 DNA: TGCAGTGCTAGGACAGAGTTAGCTAACTATGGCTACACCTTC

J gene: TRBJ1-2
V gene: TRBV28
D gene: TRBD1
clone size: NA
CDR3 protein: CASSSGTGRDGYTF
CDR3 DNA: TGTGCCAGCAGTTCCGGGACAGGGAGAGATGGCTACACCTTC